These 6 T cell receptor beta chains share one sample of origin, sequenced in a study of cytomegalovirus exposure and HLA in healthy donors. The PCR made use of 60 Vbeta and 13 Jbeta primers. Clones were read by immunoSEQ multiplex PCR, and TCRdb kept only the in-frame ones, dropping some. The data hold 150,000 to 200,000 clones, with 65% to 85% observed a single time. The sample taken for sequencing was PBMCs. The receptor set was obtained from a boy aged 2-15 years in good health and CMV-seronegative.

The chain is built from TRBV6-1 and TRBJ2-1, with TRBD2 matching over 9 bases. The CDR3 spans 15 residues. J lost 9 bases, V lost 3 bases, and 9 bases had no gene match. Germline values: CDR1 MNHNS, CDR2 SASEGT. The CDR3 sequence: CASSEGLAGTGEQFF. As DNA, the CDR3 is TGTGCCAGCAGTGAGGGGCTAGCGGGGACCGGTGAGCAGTTCTTC.

The rearrangement uses TRBV6-6 and TRBJ1-2; 7 nucleotides align to TRBD1. The CDR3 runs to 13 residues. Trimming took 6 bases from V and 6 from J; bases not matched to a gene: 7. Germline-derived CDR1 and CDR2 are MNHNY and SVGAGI (reference sequence). DNA for the CDR3: TGTGCCAGCAGCTACGGGACAGTTGATGGCTACACCTTC. Translation: CASSYGTVDGYTF.

The chain uses TRBV28 and TRBJ2-3; D gene ambiguous. Germline V gene lookup returns CDR1 MDHEN and CDR2 SYDVKM. Trimming took off 6 bases at V and 0 bases at J, with 13 bases between the two ends. The CDR3 length is 15 residues. The CDR3 nucleotides are TGTGCCAGCAGGATTAGCAGACCTAGCACAGATACGCAGTATTTT. This codes for CASRISRPSTDTQYF. The variable domain in full, completed from reference TRBV28 and TRBJ2-3, reads DVKVTQSSRYLVKRTGEKVFLECVQDMDHENMFWYRQDPGLGLRLIYFSYDVKMKEKGDIPEGYSVSREKKERFSLILESASTNQTSMYLCASRISRPSTDTQYFGPGTRLTVL.

This chain joins TRBV7-8 and TRBJ1-5; 8 nucleotides agree with TRBD1. Germline assignment: CDR1 SGHVS and CDR2 FQNEAQ. The CDR3 contains 17 residues. Unmatched junction bases numbered 11, after V lost 1 base and J lost 6 bases. The CDR3 protein is CASSLGGTGFLGQPQHF. The CDR3 DNA follows: TGTGCCAGCAGCTTAGGAGGGACAGGCTTTTTGGGTCAGCCCCAGCATTTT.

A few counts support this clone. The gene calls are TRBV11-2 and TRBJ2-7; D is uncertain. V lost 5 bases, J lost 5 bases, and 10 bases lay in between. CDR1 is SGHAT, CDR2 FQNNGV, per germline. The CDR3 sequence is 12 residues long. The CDR3: CASSPRLDEQYF. The CDR3 nucleotides read TGTGCCAGCAGCCCCCGGTTGGACGAGCAGTACTTC.

This clone came up a few times. The chain carries TRBV11-2 and TRBJ1-1; 7 positions agree with TRBD1. CDR3 length equals 15 residues. J was trimmed by 0 bases and V by 6 bases; bases with no gene match: 7. Germline lookup yields CDR1 SGHAT and CDR2 FQNNGV. CDR3 bases: TGTGCCAGCAGATTCACGGGACAGATGAACACTGAAGCTTTCTTT. Its translation is CASRFTGQMNTEAFF. The variable domain in full, completed from reference TRBV11-2 and TRBJ1-1, reads EAGVAQSPRYKIIEKRQSVAFWCNPISGHATLYWYQQILGQGPKLLIQFQNNGVVDDSQLPKDRFSAERLKGVDSTLKIQPAKLEDSAVYLCASRFTGQMNTEAFFGQGTRLTVV.